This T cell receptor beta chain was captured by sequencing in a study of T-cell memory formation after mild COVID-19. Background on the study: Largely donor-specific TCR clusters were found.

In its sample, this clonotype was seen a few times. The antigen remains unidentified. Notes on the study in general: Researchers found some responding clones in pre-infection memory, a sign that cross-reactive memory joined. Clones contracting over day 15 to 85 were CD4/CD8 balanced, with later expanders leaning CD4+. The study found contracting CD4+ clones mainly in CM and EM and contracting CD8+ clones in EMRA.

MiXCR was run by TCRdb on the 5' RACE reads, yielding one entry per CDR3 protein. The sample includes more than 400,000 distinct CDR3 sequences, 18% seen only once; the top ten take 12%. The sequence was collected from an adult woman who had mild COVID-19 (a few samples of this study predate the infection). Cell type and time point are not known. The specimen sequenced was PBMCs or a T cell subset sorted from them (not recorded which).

The CDR3 region is CASSLAHRGDTEAFF. CDR3 coding DNA: TGTGCCAGCAGCTTGGCCCATCGTGGGGACACTGAAGCTTTCTTT. The rearrangement links TRBV5-4 to TRBJ1-1; no reliable D call. Trimming pared 0 bases from V and 3 bases from J, leaving 12 bases between. This CDR3 region has 15 residues. Germline V lookup: CDR1 SGHNT, CDR2 YYREEE (reference sequence).